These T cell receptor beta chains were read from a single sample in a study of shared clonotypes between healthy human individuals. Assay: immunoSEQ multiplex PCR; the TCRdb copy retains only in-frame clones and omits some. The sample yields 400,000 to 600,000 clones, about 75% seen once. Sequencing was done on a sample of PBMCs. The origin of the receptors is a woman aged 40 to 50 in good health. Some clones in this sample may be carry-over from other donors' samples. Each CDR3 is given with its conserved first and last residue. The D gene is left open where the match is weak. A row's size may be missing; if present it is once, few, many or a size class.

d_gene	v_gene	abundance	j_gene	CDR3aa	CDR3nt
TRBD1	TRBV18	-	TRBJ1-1	CASSLAGGADTEAFF	TGTGCCAGCTCGCTGGCAGGGGGCGCAGACACTGAAGCTTTCTTT
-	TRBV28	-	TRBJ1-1	CASSLRALAGTEAFF	TGTGCCAGCAGTTTAAGGGCTCTAGCGGGCACTGAAGCTTTCTTT
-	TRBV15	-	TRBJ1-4	CATSRVWGDNEKLFF	TGTGCCACCAGCAGAGTGTGGGGGGACAATGAAAAACTGTTTTTT
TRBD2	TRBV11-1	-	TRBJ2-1	CASSLTTSGAFYNEQFF	TGTGCCAGCAGCTTAACGACTAGCGGAGCATTCTACAATGAGCAGTTCTTC
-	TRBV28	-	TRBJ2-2	CASSPLGGTELFF	TGTGCCAGCAGTCCCCTAGGGGGGACTGAGCTGTTTTTT
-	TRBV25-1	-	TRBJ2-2	CASSWPGSTGELFF	TGTGCCAGCAGCTGGCCGGGGAGCACCGGGGAGCTGTTTTTT
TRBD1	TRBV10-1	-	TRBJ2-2	CASSESRGQNTGELFF	TGCGCCAGCAGTGAGTCCAGGGGGCAGAACACCGGGGAGCTGTTTTTT
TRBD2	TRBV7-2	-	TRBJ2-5	CASRPILAGQETQYF	TGTGCCAGCAGACCCATTCTAGCGGGCCAAGAGACCCAGTACTTC
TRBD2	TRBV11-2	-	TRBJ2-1	CASSRGDYEQFF	TGTGCCAGCAGCCGGGGGGACTATGAGCAGTTCTTC
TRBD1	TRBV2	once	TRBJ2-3	CASSQNRGQGYADTQYF	TGTGCCAGCAGTCAAAACCGGGGACAGGGTTACGCAGATACGCAGTATTTT
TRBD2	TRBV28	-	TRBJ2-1	CASSSSRLAGVPYNEQFF	TGTGCCAGCAGTTCTTCCCGACTAGCGGGAGTTCCCTACAATGAGCAGTTCTTC
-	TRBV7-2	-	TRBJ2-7	CASSLGLSYEQYF	TGTGCCAGCAGCTTAGGCCTCTCCTACGAGCAGTACTTC
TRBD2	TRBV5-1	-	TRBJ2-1	CASSTVAGGYNEQFF	TGCGCCAGCAGCACGGTAGCGGGAGGATACAATGAGCAGTTCTTC
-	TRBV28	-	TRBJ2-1	CASSLGGTKGEQFF	TGTGCCAGCAGTCTCGGAGGAACCAAGGGGGAGCAGTTCTTC
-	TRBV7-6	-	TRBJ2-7	CASSLVQGPYEQYF	TGTGCCAGCAGCTTAGTACAGGGACCCTACGAGCAGTACTTC
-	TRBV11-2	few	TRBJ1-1	CASSSPGKAEAFF	TGTGCCAGCAGCTCACCCGGAAAAGCAGAAGCTTTCTTT
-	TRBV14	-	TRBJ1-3	CASSQVWPAPNTIYF	TGTGCCAGCAGCCAAGTTTGGCCAGCCCCAAACACCATATATTTT
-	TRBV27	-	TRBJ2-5	CASSLQGLQETQYF	TGTGCCAGCAGTTTGCAGGGGCTACAAGAGACCCAGTACTTC
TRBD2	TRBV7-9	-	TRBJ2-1	CATTGGSSYNEQFF	TGTGCCACGACGGGAGGGAGCTCCTACAATGAGCAGTTCTTC
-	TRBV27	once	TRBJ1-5	CASDPRSNQPQHF	TGTGCCAGTGATCCCCGGTCAAATCAGCCCCAGCATTTT
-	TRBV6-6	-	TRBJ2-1	CASSSGPSWGEQFF	TGTGCCAGCAGTTCGGGACCATCCTGGGGTGAGCAGTTCTTC
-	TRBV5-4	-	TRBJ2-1	CASSLDREGEQFF	TGTGCCAGCAGCCTCGACAGGGAGGGCGAGCAGTTCTTC
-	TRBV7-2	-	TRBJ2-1	CASSFVRTEQFF	TGTGCCAGCAGCTTTGTCAGGACAGAGCAGTTCTTC
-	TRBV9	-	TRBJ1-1	CASSVAENTEAFF	TGTGCCAGCAGCGTAGCCGAGAACACTGAAGCTTTCTTT
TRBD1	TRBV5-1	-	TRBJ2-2	CASSGGQGTGELFF	TGCGCCAGCAGCGGGGGACAGGGCACCGGGGAGCTGTTTTTT
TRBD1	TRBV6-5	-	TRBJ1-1	CATGQGAEAFF	TGTGCCACCGGACAGGGGGCTGAAGCTTTCTTT
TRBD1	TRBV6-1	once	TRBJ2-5	CASSLFEGRGETQYF	TGTGCCAGCAGTCTCTTCGAAGGCAGGGGGGAGACCCAGTACTTC
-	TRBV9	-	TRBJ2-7	CASSTAGTAFDREQYF	TGTGCCAGCAGCACTGCCGGGACCGCTTTCGATAGAGAGCAGTACTTC
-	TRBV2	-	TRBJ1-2	CASRRGTLFGYTF	TGTGCCAGCAGGAGGGGTACCCTTTTTGGCTACACCTTC
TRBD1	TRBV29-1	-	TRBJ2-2	CSVSRDSMNGELFF	TGCAGCGTTTCCCGGGACAGCATGAACGGGGAGCTGTTTTTT
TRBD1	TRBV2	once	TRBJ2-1	CASTGQGGEQFF	TGTGCCAGCACAGGACAGGGGGGTGAGCAGTTCTTC
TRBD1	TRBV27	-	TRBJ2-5	CASSSHPGQGARGTQYF	TGTGCCAGCAGTTCGCACCCGGGACAGGGGGCGAGGGGGACCCAGTACTTC
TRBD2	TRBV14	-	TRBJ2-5	CASSQDRGLAGPSWETQYF	TGTGCCAGCAGCCAAGATCGGGGACTAGCGGGACCCTCTTGGGAGACCCAGTACTTC
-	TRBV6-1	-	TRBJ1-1	CASSEGRWNTEAFF	TGTGCCAGCAGCGAGGGACGGTGGAACACTGAAGCTTTCTTT
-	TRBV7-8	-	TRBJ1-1	CASSSQRADGTTEAFF	TGTGCCAGCAGCTCCCAGCGCGCAGACGGGACAACTGAAGCTTTCTTT
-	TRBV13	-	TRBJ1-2	CASSSHLYGYTF	TGTGCCAGCAGCTCCCACTTATATGGCTACACCTTC
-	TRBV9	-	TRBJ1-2	CASSPRGNYGYTF	TGTGCCAGCAGCCCCCGAGGAAACTATGGCTACACCTTC
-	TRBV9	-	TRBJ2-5	CASSVGGEQETQYF	TGTGCCAGCAGCGTAGGGGGTGAGCAAGAGACCCAGTACTTC
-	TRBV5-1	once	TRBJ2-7	CASSLEMSPYEQYF	TGCGCCAGCAGCTTGGAAATGTCTCCCTACGAGCAGTACTTC
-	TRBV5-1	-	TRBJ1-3	CASSLSLSRGNTIYF	TGCGCCAGCAGCTTGAGTCTGTCTCGTGGAAACACCATATATTTT
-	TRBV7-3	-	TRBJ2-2	CASSLGRQELFF	TGTGCCAGCAGCTTAGGCCGCCAGGAGCTGTTTTTT
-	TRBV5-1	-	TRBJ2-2	CASNDIGVGTGELFF	TGCGCCAGCAACGACATAGGGGTGGGCACCGGGGAGCTGTTTTTT
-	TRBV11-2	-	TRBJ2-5	CASSLASLETQYF	TGTGCCAGCAGCTTAGCTTCTTTAGAGACCCAGTACTTC
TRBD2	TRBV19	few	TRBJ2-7	CASSMGRTSGRPYEQYF	TGTGCCAGTAGTATGGGCCGCACTAGCGGGAGGCCTTACGAGCAGTACTTC
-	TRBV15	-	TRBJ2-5	CATSSMGAGSGETQYF	TGTGCCACCAGCAGCATGGGGGCCGGGAGCGGAGAGACCCAGTACTTC
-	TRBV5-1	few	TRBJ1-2	CASSYDSHYGYTF	TGCGCCAGCAGCTACGACAGCCACTATGGCTACACCTTC